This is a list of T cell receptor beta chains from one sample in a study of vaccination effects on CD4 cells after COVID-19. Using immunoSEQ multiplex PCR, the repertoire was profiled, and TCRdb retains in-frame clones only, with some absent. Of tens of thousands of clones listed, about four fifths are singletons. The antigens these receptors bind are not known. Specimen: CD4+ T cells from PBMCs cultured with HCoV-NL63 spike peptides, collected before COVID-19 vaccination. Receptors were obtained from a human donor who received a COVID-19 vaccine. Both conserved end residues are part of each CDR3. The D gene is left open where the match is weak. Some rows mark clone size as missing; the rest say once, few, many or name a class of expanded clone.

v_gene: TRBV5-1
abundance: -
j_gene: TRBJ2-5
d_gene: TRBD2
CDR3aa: CASSLSVSSGGGQETQYF
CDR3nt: TGCGCCAGCAGCTTGTCGGTGTCTAGCGGAGGAGGCCAAGAGACCCAGTACTTC

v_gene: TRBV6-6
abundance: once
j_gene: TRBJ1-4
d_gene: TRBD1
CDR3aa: CASRSGQGDEKLFF
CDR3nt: TGTGCCAGCAGATCCGGACAGGGAGATGAAAAACTGTTTTTT

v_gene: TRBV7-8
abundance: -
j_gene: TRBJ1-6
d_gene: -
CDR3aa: CASSLGAAQPNSPLHF
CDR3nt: TGTGCCAGCAGCCTTGGGGCCGCTCAGCCAAATTCACCCCTCCACTTT

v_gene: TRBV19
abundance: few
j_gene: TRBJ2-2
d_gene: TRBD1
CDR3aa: CASRGQGDTGELFF
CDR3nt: TGTGCCAGTAGGGGACAGGGAGACACCGGGGAGCTGTTTTTT

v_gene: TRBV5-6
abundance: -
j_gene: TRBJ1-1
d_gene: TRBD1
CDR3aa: CASSNSGTGGTEAFF
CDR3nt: TGTGCCAGCAGCAACTCCGGGACAGGGGGCACTGAAGCTTTCTTT

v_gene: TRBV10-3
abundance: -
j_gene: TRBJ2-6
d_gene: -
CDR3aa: CAISGAGANVLTF
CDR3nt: TGTGCCATCAGTGGCGCTGGGGCCAACGTCCTGACTTTC

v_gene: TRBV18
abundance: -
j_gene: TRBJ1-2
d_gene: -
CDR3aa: CASSPRQEVNYGYTF
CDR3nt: TGTGCCAGCTCACCAAGACAGGAGGTTAACTATGGCTACACCTTC

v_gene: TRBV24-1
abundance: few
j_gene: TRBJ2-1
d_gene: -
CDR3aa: CATRGGTPSSYNEQFF
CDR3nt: TGTGCCACCAGGGGCGGGACACCGAGCTCCTACAATGAGCAGTTCTTC

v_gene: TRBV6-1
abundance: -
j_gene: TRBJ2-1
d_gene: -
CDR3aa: CASSEHPGRRENNEQFF
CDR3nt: TGTGCCAGCAGTGAACATCCGGGGCGCCGGGAGAATAATGAGCAGTTCTTC

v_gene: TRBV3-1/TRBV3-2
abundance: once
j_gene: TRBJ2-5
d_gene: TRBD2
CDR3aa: CASSQGGLAGQTQYF
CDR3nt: TGTGCCAGCAGCCAAGGAGGACTAGCGGGACAGACCCAGTACTTC

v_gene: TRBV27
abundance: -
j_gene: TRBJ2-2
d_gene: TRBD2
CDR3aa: CASSGGAGGELFF
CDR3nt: TGTGCCAGTAGCGGGGGGGCCGGCGGGGAGCTGTTTTTT

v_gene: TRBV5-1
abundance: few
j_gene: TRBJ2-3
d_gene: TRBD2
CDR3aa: CASSSGGADTQYF
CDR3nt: TGCGCCAGCAGCTCCGGGGGGGCAGATACGCAGTATTTT

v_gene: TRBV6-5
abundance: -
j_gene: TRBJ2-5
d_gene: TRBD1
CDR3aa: CASRAGTGGETQYF
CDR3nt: TGTGCCAGCAGAGCCGGGACAGGAGGGGAGACCCAGTACTTC

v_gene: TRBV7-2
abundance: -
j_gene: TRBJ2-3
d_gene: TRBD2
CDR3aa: CASSFASGGAKGTQYF
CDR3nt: TGTGCCAGCAGCTTCGCTAGCGGGGGGGCGAAAGGCACGCAGTATTTT

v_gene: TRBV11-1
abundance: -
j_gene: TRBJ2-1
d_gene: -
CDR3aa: CASSPFSLVGEQFF
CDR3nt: TGTGCCAGCAGCCCCTTCTCGCTTGTCGGTGAGCAGTTCTTC

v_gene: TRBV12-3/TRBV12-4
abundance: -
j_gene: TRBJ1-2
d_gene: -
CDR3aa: CASSLKGSYGYTF
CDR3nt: TGTGCCAGCAGTTTAAAGGGGTCCTATGGCTACACCTTC

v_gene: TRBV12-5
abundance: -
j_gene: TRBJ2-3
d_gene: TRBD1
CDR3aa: CASGERTGLSTDTQYF
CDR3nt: TGTGCTAGTGGTGAGCGGACAGGGCTTAGCACAGATACGCAGTATTTT

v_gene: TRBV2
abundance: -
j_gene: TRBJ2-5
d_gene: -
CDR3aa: CASSDSRGRRETQYF
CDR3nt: TGTGCCAGCAGTGACTCCAGGGGGAGGAGAGAGACCCAGTACTTC

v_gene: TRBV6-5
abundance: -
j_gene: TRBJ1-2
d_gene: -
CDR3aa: CASKTTTGGYGYTF
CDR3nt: TGTGCCAGCAAAACCACGACAGGAGGCTATGGCTACACCTTC

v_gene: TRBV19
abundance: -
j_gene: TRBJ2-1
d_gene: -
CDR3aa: CASSVRVLTGPEQFF
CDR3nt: TGTGCCAGTAGTGTGAGGGTTCTCACCGGCCCTGAGCAGTTCTTC

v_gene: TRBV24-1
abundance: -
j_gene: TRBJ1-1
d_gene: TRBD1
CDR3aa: CATSERTGSTEAFF
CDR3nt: TGTGCCACCAGTGAGCGGACAGGGTCCACTGAAGCTTTCTTT

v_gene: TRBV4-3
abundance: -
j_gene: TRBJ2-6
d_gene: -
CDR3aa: CASSQDRPSSGANVLTF
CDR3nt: TGCGCCAGCAGCCAAGACAGGCCGAGCTCTGGGGCCAACGTCCTGACTTTC

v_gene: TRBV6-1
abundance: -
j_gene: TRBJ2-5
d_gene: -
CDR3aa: CASSELGGETQYF
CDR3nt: TGTGCCAGCAGTGAATTGGGGGGAGAGACCCAGTACTTC

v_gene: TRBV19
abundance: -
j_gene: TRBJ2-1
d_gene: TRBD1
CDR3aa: CASSINWDRVKFF
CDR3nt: TGTGCCAGTAGTATAAACTGGGACAGGGTAAAGTTCTTC

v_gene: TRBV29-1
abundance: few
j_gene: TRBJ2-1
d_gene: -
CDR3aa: CSVESGFSYNEQFF
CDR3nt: TGCAGCGTTGAATCGGGGTTTTCCTACAATGAGCAGTTCTTC

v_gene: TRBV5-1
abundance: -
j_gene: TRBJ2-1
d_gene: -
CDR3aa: CASSDSPGASYNEQFF
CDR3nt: TGCGCCAGCAGCGACTCCCCTGGGGCCTCCTACAATGAGCAGTTCTTC

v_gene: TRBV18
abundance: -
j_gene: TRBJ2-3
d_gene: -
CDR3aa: CASSPGLTDTQYF
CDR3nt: TGTGCCAGCTCACCGGGCCTCACAGATACGCAGTATTTT

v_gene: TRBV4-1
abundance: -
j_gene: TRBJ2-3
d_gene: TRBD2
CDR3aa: CASSHPRGGSTDTQYF
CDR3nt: TGCGCCAGCAGCCACCCCCGGGGGGGGTCCACAGATACGCAGTATTTT

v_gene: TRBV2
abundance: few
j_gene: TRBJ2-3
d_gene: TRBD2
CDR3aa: CASSVRGGGPDTQYF
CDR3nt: TGTGCCAGCAGTGTTCGTGGCGGGGGACCAGATACGCAGTATTTT

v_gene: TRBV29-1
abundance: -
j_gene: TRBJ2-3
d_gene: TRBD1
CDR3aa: CSVDKGQGTDTQYF
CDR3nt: TGCAGCGTTGACAAGGGACAGGGGACAGATACGCAGTATTTT

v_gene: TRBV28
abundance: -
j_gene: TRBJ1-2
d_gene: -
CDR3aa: CASSLGGYGYTF
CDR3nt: TGTGCCAGCAGTTTAGGGGGCTATGGCTACACCTTC

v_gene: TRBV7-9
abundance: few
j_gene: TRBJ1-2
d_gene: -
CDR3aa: CAIIGKSQDYDGYTF
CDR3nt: TGTGCCATCATAGGAAAGTCGCAGGATTACGATGGCTACACCTTC

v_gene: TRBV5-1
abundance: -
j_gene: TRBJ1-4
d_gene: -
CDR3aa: CASSHGEYNEKLFF
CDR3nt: TGCGCCAGCAGCCACGGGGAATATAATGAAAAACTGTTTTTT

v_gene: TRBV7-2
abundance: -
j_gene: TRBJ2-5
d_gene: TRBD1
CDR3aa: CASSSDRGRETQYF
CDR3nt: TGTGCCAGCAGCTCGGACAGGGGGCGGGAGACCCAGTACTTC

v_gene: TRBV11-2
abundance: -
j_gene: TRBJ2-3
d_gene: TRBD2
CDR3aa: CASSSGGAAPTDTQYF
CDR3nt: TGTGCCAGCAGTAGCGGGGGGGCAGCCCCAACAGATACGCAGTATTTT

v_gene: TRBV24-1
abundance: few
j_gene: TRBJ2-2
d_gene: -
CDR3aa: CATSGEKTKGVSTGELFF
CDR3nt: TGTGCCACCAGTGGGGAGAAGACGAAAGGGGTGAGCACCGGGGAGCTGTTTTTT

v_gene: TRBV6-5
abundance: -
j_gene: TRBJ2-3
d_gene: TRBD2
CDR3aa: CASRGLAGGTDTQYF
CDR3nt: TGTGCCAGCAGGGGACTAGCGGGGGGCACAGATACGCAGTATTTT

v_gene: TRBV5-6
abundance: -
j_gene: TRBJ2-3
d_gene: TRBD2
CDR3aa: CASSSRGEDTQYF
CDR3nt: TGTGCCAGCAGCTCCCGGGGGGAAGATACGCAGTATTTT

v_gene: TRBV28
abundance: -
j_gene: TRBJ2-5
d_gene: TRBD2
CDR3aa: CASSILAGPQETQYF
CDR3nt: TGTGCCAGCAGTATACTAGCGGGGCCGCAAGAGACCCAGTACTTC

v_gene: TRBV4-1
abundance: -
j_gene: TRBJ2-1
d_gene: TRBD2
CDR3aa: CASSRRPGLVAGNEQFF
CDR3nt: TGCGCCAGCAGCCGGCGACCGGGACTAGTCGCAGGCAATGAGCAGTTCTTC

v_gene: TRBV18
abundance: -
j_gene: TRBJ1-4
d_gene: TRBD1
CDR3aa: CASSLVGQDWEKLFF
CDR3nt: TGTGCCAGCTCACTTGTCGGACAGGATTGGGAAAAACTGTTTTTT

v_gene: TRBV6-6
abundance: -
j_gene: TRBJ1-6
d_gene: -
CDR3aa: CASSFGQNSPLHF
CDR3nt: TGTGCCAGCAGTTTCGGACAGAATTCACCCCTCCACTTT

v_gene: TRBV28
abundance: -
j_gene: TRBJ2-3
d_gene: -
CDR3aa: CASSMGGPTDTQYF
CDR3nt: TGTGCCAGCAGTATGGGGGGTCCCACAGATACGCAGTATTTT

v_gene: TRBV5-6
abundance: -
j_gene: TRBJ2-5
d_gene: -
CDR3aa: CASSVQGYETQYF
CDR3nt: TGTGCCAGCAGCGTACAGGGATACGAGACCCAGTACTTC

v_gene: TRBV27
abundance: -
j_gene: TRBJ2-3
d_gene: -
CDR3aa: CASSFFLSGGDTQYF
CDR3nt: TGTGCCAGCAGTTTCTTCCTGAGTGGCGGAGATACGCAGTATTTT

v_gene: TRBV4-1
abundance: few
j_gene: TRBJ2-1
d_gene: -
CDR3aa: CASSHDPRGRNEQFF
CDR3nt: TGCGCCAGCAGCCATGATCCCCGGGGTAGGAATGAGCAGTTCTTC

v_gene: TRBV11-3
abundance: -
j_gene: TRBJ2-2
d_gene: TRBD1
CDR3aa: CASSLGQGNTGELFF
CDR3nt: TGTGCCAGCAGCCTTGGACAGGGGAATACCGGGGAGCTGTTTTTT

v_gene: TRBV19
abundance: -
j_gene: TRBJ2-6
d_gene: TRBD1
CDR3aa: CASTGQPHSGANVLTF
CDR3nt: TGTGCCAGTACGGGACAGCCCCACTCTGGGGCCAACGTCCTGACTTTC

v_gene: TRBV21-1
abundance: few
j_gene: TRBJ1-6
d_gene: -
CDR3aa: CASSTVLGPLHF
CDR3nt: TGTGCCAGCAGCACCGTCCTGGGTCCCCTCCACTTT

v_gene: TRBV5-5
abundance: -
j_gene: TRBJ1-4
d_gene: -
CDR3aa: CASSLTLMAVTNEKLFF
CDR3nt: TGTGCCAGCAGCTTGACTCTAATGGCTGTAACTAATGAAAAACTGTTTTTT

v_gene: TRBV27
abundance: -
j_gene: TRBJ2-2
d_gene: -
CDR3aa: CASRPGRVTGELFF
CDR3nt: TGTGCCAGCAGGCCGGGCAGGGTTACTGGGGAGCTGTTTTTT

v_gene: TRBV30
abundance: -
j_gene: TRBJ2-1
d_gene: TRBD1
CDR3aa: CAIDGDSSYNEQFF
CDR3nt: TGTGCCATCGATGGGGACAGCTCCTACAATGAGCAGTTCTTC

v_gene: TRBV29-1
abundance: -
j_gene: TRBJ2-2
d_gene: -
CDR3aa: CSVGRFSTGELFF
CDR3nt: TGCAGCGTTGGTCGATTTTCCACCGGGGAGCTGTTTTTT

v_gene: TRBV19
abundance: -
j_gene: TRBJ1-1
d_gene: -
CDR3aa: CASSVSRNTEAFF
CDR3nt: TGTGCCAGTAGCGTTTCCCGGAACACTGAAGCTTTCTTT